This entry describes one T cell receptor beta chain. The CDR3 runs to 15 residues. Trimming removed 3 bases from V and 0 bases from J, with 11 bases in between. Germline CDR1 reads KGHSH; CDR2 reads LQKENI. Libraries were prepared by immunoSEQ multiplex PCR; TCRdb keeps only in-frame clonotypes and omits some of them. Altogether about 480,000 clones are present, 70% to 90% being singletons, with the ten largest covering about 2.1%. Cohort allocation depended upon clinical history that participants reported. The data derive from a study of blood T cell repertoires in COVID-19. Study in general: PBMCs, B-cell-depleted T cells, or T cells were the source of the cDNA or gDNA that made up the material.

The sequence was collected from a woman between 18 and 30 years old with acute COVID-19. The sequenced sample consisted of PBMCs or T cells enriched from blood (not recorded which). The V and J genes are TRBV18 and TRBJ1-1; D remains ambiguous. CDR3 nucleotides: TGTGCCAGCTCACCGGAAAGCGACTTGAACACTGAAGCTTTCTTT. Its translation: CASSPESDLNTEAFF.